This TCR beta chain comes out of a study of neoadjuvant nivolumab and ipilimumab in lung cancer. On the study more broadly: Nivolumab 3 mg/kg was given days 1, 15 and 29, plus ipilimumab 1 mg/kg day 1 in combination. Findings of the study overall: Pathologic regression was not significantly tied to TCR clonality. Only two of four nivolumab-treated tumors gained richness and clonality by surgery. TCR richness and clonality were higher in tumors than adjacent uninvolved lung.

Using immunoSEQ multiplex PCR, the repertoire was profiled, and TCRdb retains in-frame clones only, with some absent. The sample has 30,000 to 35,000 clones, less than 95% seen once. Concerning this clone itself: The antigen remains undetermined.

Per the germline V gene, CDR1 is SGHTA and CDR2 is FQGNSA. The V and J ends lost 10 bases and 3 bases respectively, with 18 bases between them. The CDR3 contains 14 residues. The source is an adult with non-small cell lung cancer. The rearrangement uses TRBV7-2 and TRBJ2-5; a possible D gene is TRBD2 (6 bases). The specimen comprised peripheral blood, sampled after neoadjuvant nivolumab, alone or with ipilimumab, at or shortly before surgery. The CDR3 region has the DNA TGTGCCACTACTGCCGGGACTCATAAAGAGACCCAGTACTTC. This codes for CATTAGTHKETQYF.